The clone carrying this T cell receptor beta chain was found many times. What it binds is unknown. From 10 ml of fresh peripheral blood, PBMCs were isolated. Amplified regions were TCR beta CDR3 sequences from RNA transcripts. During a first-round RT-PCR of the TCR CDR3, the HTBI primer set was used. Via MiXCR, TCRdb re-called the multiplex PCR reads, giving one row per CDR3 protein. The sample consists of about 420,000 distinct CDR3 sequences, less than 20% of them appearing once. This sample stems from a study of T cells in Graves' hyperthyroidism and ophthalmopathy. About the study: Peripheral blood was acquired at first diagnosis, ahead of any therapy whatsoever. Study findings and constraints: Separating ophthalmopathy from stable hyperthyroidism was achieved by a 13 V-J model.

Deletions cut 3 bases from V and 4 bases from J, with 15 bases between. There are 15 residues in the CDR3. Per germline, CDR1 SGHAT and CDR2 FQNNGV. This TCR was sampled from a woman under 30 with Graves' hyperthyroidism. The sample was blood. The genes are TRBV11-2 and TRBJ1-2; D might be TRBD1 (5 bases). CDR3 nucleotides: TGTGCCAGCAGCTTCGCCGGGTCAGGGACCTATGGCTACACCTTC. Protein sequence: CASSFAGSGTYGYTF.